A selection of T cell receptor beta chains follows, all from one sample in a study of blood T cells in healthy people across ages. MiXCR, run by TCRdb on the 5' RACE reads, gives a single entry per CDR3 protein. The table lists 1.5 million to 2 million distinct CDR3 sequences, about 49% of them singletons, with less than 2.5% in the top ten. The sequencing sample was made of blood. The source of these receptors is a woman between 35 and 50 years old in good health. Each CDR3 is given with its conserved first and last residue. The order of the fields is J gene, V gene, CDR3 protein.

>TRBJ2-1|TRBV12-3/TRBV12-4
CASRSSSGGFNEQFF
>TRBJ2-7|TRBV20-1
CSARPNTAAGMIYEQYF
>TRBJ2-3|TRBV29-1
CSVVRTGSTDTQYF
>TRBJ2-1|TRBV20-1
CSASQPTGRGGLSEQFF
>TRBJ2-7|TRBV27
CASSLGPNPYEQYF
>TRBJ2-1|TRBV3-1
CASSQTFGSSSSSSYNEQFF
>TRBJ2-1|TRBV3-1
CASSQLRLGPDEQFF
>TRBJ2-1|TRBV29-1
CSVGLGPTNEQFF
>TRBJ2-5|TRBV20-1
CSARSLATDEQYF
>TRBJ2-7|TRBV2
CASSEAQLAGTSYEQYF
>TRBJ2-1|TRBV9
CASSGGSGGAHNEQFF
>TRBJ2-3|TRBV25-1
CASSESVATQYF
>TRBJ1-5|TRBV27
CVSGGNLNQPQHF
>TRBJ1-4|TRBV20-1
CSARDDPNEKLFF
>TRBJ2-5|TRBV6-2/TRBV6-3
CASSPLTSRQETQYF
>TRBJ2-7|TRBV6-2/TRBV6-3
CASSSAGASTNEQYF
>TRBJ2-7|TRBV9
CASGTDKSYEQYF
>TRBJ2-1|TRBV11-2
CASSLLGEGRDNEQFF
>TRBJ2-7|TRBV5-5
CASREGGLSSYEQYF
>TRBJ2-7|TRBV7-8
CASGLSGGEYTYEQYF
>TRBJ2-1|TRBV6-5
CASSYGPGQFF
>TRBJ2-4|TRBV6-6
CASSYADRTKNIQYF
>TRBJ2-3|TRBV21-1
CASSSGEDGTDTQYF
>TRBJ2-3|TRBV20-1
CSASMSKGGSTDTQYF
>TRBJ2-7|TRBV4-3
CASSQNRGSYEQYF
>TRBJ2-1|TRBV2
CARTKDPSQYNEQFF
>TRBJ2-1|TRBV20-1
CSAAFGTLRTDEQFF
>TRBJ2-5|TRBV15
CATSSGLAGPQETQYF
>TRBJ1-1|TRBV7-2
CASSLARDTYTEAFF
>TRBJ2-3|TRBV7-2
CASVQSDTQYF
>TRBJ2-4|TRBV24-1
CATSATSSKNIQYF
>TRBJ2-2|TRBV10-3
CAISPGQGAGELFF
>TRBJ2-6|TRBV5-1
CASSPEMSSGANVLTF
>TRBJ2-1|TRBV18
CASSPLGQTTNEQFF
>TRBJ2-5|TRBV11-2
CASSAVLAAQETQYF
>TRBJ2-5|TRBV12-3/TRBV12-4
CASSPMAGPDGLAQYF
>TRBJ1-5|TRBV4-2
CASSQEYAQPQHF
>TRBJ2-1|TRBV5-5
CASSPPESVFLGHEQFF
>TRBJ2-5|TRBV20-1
CSARESEKTQYF
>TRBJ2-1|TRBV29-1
CSVVLGGPWNEQFF
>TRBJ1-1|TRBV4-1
CASSQVGSSEAFF
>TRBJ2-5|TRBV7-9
CASSFGQSQETQYF
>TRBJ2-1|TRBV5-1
CASNLERRQFF
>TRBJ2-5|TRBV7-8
CASSTRNREQETQYF
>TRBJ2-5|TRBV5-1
CASSLRGAVEETQYF
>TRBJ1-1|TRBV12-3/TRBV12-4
CASSFGRDAEAFF
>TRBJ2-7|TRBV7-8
CASSPQGPAYEQYF